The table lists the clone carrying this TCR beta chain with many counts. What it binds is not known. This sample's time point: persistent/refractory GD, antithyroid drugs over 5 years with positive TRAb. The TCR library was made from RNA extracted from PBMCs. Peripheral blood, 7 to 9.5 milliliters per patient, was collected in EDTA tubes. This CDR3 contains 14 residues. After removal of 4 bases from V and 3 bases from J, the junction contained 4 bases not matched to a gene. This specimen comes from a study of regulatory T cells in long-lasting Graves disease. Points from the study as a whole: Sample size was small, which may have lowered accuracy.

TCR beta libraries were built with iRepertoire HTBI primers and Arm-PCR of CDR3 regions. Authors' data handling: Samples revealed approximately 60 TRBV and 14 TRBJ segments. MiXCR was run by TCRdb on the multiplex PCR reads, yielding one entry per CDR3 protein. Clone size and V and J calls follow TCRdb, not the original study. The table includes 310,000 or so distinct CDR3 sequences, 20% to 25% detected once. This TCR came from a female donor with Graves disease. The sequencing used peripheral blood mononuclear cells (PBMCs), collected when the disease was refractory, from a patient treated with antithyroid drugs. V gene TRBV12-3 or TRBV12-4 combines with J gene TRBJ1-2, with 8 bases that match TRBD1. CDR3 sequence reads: CASSSGQGYYGYTF. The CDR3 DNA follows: TGTGCCAGCAGTTCTGGACAGGGTTACTATGGCTACACCTTC.